This TCR beta chain originates from a study of T cells in Graves' hyperthyroidism and ophthalmopathy. Trimming at V came to 7 bases and at J to 4 bases, leaving 13 bases not matched to a gene. Germline V gives CDR1 MDHEN, CDR2 SYDVKM. The CDR3 is 17 amino acids. There were TCR beta CDR3 regions amplified from RNA transcripts. The TCR CDR3 first-round RT-PCR relied on the HTBI primer set. TCRdb redid the calling of the multiplex PCR reads with MiXCR, one entry per CDR3 protein. Of hundreds of thousands of distinct CDR3 sequences listed, roughly a quarter are singletons. In its sample, this clonotype was seen many times.

V and J are TRBV28 and TRBJ1-1, with 12 bases that match TRBD1. This TCR derives from a woman in her twenties or thirties with Graves' ophthalmopathy. What was sequenced was blood. The CDR3 loop is CASTPTGTGGFGTEAFF. The CDR3 region has the DNA TGTGCCAGCACCCCAACCGGGACAGGGGGCTTTGGCACTGAAGCTTTCTTT.